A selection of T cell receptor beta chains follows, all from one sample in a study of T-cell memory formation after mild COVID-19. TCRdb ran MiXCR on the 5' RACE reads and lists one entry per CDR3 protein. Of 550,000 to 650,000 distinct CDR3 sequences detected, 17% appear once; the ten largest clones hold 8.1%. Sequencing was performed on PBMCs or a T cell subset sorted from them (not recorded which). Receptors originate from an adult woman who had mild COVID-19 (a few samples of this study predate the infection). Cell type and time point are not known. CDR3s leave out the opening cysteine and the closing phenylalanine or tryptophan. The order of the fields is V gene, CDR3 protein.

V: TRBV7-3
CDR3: ASSSGTSGVQY

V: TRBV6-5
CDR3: ASSYIGVGELF

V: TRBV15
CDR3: ATSRDLATRGNTIY

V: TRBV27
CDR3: ASSNRGRMNTEAF

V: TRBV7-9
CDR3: ASSAGQGLQY

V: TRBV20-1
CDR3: SARASGWNTEAF

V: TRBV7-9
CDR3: ASSLVASGDNEQF

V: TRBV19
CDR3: ASSQTGSSGANVLT

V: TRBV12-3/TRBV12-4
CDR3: ASSSTETSSVGGAF

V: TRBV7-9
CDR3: ASSLTSGGASRNNEQF

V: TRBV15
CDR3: ATSRVRAGASYEQY

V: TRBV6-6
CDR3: ASRAGTANTGELF

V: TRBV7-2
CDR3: ASSLRAVSTDTQY

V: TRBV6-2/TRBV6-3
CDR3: ASSYSRGVNQPQH

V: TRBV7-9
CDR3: ASSLSGVGAEAF

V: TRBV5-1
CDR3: ASSLKTSYNQPQH

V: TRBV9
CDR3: ASSVRPGELF

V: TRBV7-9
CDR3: ASSYRGGQTGTSKNTGELF